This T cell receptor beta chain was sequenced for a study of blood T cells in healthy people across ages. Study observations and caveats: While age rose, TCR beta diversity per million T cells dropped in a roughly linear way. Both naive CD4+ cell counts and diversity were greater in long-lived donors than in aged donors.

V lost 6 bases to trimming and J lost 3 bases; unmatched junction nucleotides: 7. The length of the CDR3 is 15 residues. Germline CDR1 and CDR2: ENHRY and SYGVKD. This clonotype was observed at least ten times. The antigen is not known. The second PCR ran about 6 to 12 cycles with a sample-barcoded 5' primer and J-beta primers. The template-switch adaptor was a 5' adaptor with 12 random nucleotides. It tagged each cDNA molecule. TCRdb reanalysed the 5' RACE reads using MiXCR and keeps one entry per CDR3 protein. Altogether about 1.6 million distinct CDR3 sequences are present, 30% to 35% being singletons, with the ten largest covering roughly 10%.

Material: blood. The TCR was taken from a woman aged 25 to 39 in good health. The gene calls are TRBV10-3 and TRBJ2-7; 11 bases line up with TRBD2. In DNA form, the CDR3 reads TGTGCCATCAGACAGACTAGCGGGAAGGGCTACGAGCAGTACTTC. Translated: CAIRQTSGKGYEQYF.